These 8 T cell receptor beta chains originate from one sample sequenced in a study of graft-versus-host responses after intestinal transplantation. The data were produced by immunoSEQ multiplex PCR, yet TCRdb's version contains in-frame clones alone and is incomplete. The table has about 39,000 clones, over 90% seen once. For these receptors, no antigen is known. The sequenced sample was unstimulated CD8+ T cells sorted from spleen or lymph node cells, obtained before transplant. The source of these receptors is a human donor who was the organ donor for an intestinal transplant.

The V and J genes are TRBV27 and TRBJ2-1; 13 nucleotides align to TRBD2. Germline assignment: CDR1 MNHEY and CDR2 SMNVEV (reference sequence). The CDR3 extends over 15 amino acids. The V and J ends lost 2 bases and 7 bases, in that order; junction bases with no gene match: 2. In nucleotides, the CDR3 is TGTGCCAGCAGTTTAGGGACTAGCGGGGAAAATGAGCAGTTCTTC. This translates into CASSLGTSGENEQFF.

This clone has just one count. The chain links TRBV7-9 to TRBJ2-3, with TRBD1 matching 7 bases. In germline, CDR1 is SEHNR, CDR2 FQNEAQ (reference sequence). The V segment lost 4 bases and the J segment 4 bases; nucleotides outside the gene matches: 5. This CDR3 is built from 14 residues. The CDR3 DNA sequence: TGTGCCAGCAGCTATCGGACAGGTTCAGATACGCAGTATTTT. This encodes CASSYRTGSDTQYF.

The rearrangement uses TRBV5-1 and TRBJ2-1; 7 bases are a match to TRBD2. The trim removed 3 bases at V and 7 bases at J, leaving 4 bases unmatched. CDR1 and CDR2 from the germline V gene are SGHRS and YFSETQ. The CDR3 has 13 amino acids. In DNA form, the CDR3 reads TGCGCCAGCAGCTATGTGGGGGGGAATGAGCAGTTCTTC. Translated, it gives CASSYVGGNEQFF.

The rearrangement joins TRBV7-6 to TRBJ1-6, with TRBD1 matching 7 bases. The V segment lost 6 bases and the J segment 7 bases; nucleotides outside the gene matches: 6. The CDR3 covers 14 residues. CDR1 SGHVS and CDR2 FNYEAQ come from the germline V gene. CDR3 sequence reads: CASSSAGGNSPLHF. In nucleotides, the CDR3 is TGTGCCAGCAGTTCAGCAGGGGGAAATTCACCCCTCCACTTT.

The genes are TRBV9 and TRBJ1-2; 8 bases fit TRBD1. CDR1 and CDR2 from the germline V gene are SGDLS and YYNGEE. The length of the CDR3 is 15 residues. J lost 2 bases, V lost 2 bases, and 5 bases had no gene match. CDR3 nucleotides: TGTGCCAGCAGCGTTTGGGACAGGAAAAACTATGGCTACACCTTC. It encodes CASSVWDRKNYGYTF. Full variable domain (rest looked up from reference TRBV9 and TRBJ1-2): DSGVTQTPKHLITATGQRVTLRCSPRSGDLSVYWYQQSLDQGLQFLIQYYNGEERAKGNILERFSAQQFPDLHSELNLSSLELGDSALYFCASSVWDRKNYGYTFGSGTRLTVV.

CDR3 nucleotides: TGTGCCAGCAGTTTTGTGTCATCCACAGATACGCAGTATTTT. Protein product: CASSFVSSTDTQYF. V gene TRBV28 combines with J gene TRBJ2-3; D not resolved. Per germline, CDR1 MDHEN and CDR2 SYDVKM. The CDR3 has 14 amino acids. Trimming left V 3 bases short and J 2 bases short, with 9 bases between.

The genes are TRBV19 and TRBJ2-7; either TRBD1 or TRBD2 may supply D (5 bases each). Germline assignment: CDR1 LNHDA and CDR2 SQIVND (reference sequence). This CDR3 has 14 amino acids. V was cut by 10 bases and J by 2 bases, with 18 bases left in between. In DNA form, the CDR3 reads TGTGCCACTTCCTCCCCGGGACGGACCTACGAGCAGTACTTC. It codes for CATSSPGRTYEQYF.

The rearrangement uses TRBV20-1 and TRBJ2-7; D ambiguous. Germline V gives CDR1 DFQATT, CDR2 SNEGSKA (reference sequence). V was clipped by 6 bases and J by 5 bases, with 11 bases between them. The length of the CDR3 is 11 residues. CDR3: CSAEESNEQYF. CDR3 DNA sequence: TGCAGTGCCGAAGAGAGCAACGAGCAGTACTTC.